This TCR beta chain was captured in a study of blood T cell repertoires in COVID-19. Overall study: From T cells, B-cell-depleted T cells, or PBMCs came the material, which was cDNA or gDNA.

CDR1 and CDR2 from the germline V gene are SGHRS and YFSETQ. J lost 6 bases, V lost 4 bases, and 18 bases had no gene match. The CDR3 totals 17 residues. Sequencing was performed with immunoSEQ multiplex PCR; in TCRdb, only in-frame clones are kept and a portion is missing. The sample carries about 270,000 clones, approximately 91% recorded once. The TCR originated in a woman aged 30 to 39 who had recovered from COVID-19. Sequenced sample: PBMCs or T cells enriched from blood (not recorded which). V usage is TRBV5-1 and J usage is TRBJ1-2; the match to TRBD1 covers 7 bases. Here the CDR3 reads CASSPEGARQGVDGYTF. The CDR3 DNA is TGCGCCAGCAGCCCCGAAGGCGCGAGACAGGGAGTGGATGGCTACACCTTC.